These 5 T cell receptor beta chains share one sample of origin, sequenced in a study of identifying expanded T cells in peripheral blood. Sequenced by immunoSEQ multiplex PCR; TCRdb stores in-frame clones only, minus some. Among roughly 61,000 clones listed, 89% were seen once. The specimen was blood. The receptors were gathered from a person aged 18 to 75 in good health.

This chain uses TRBV19 with TRBJ2-7; a weak D match, TRBD1 (5 bases). Germline CDR1 reads LNHDA; CDR2 reads SQIVND (reference sequence). V lost 5 bases and J 0 bases, leaving 8 bases between the germline ends. This CDR3 region has 13 residues. CDR3 loop: CASSPQGSYEQYF. The CDR3, as DNA: TGTGCCAGTAGTCCCCAGGGCTCCTACGAGCAGTACTTC.

V and J are TRBV29-1 and TRBJ2-1, with a possible D match to TRBD2 (6 bases). The CDR3 runs 14 residues. The germline V gene encodes CDR1 SQVTM and CDR2 ANQGSEA. Trimming pared 3 bases from V and 5 bases from J, leaving 14 bases between. CDR3 sequence: CSVDWGVLNNEQFF. CDR3 coding DNA: TGCAGCGTTGATTGGGGGGTACTAAACAATGAGCAGTTCTTC.

The chain joins TRBV12-5 to TRBJ1-1; maybe TRBD1 (5 bases). The CDR3 runs to 13 residues. Germline CDR1 and CDR2: LGHNT and FRNRAP. V lost 6 bases and J lost 5, with 13 bases in between. The CDR3 spells CASGPRQNTEAFF. CDR3 sequence (DNA): TGTGCTAGTGGACCTCGACAGAATACTGAAGCTTTCTTT. Together with reference TRBV12-5 and TRBJ1-1, the CDR3 gives the full variable domain: DARVTQTPRHKVTEMGQEVTMRCQPILGHNTVFWYRQTMMQGLELLAYFRNRAPLDDSGMPKDRFSAEMPDATLATLKIQPSEPRDSAVYFCASGPRQNTEAFFGQGTRLTVV.

The CDR3 nucleotides read TGTGCCAGCAGCCTAGGTGACGAGCAGTACTTC. This encodes CASSLGDEQYF. The chain employs TRBV7-6 and TRBJ2-7; the D is unclear. The CDR3 contains 11 residues. V was shortened by 5 bases and J by 5 bases, with 7 bases between the two germline ends. Germline CDR1 SGHVS, CDR2 FNYEAQ. Combining the CDR3 with reference TRBV7-6 and TRBJ2-7 gives the whole variable domain GAGVSQSPRYKVTKRGQDVALRCDPISGHVSLYWYRQALGQGPEFLTYFNYEAQQDKSGLPNDRFSAERPEGSISTLTIQRTEQRDSAMYRCASSLGDEQYFGPGTRLTVT.

The chain has TRBV19 and TRBJ2-7; 9 bases agree with TRBD1. CDR1 is LNHDA and CDR2 is SQIVND in the germline V gene (reference sequence). V trimming: 5 bases; J trimming: 4 bases; junction bases outside the gene matches: 6. CDR3 length: 14 residues. For the CDR3, the DNA is TGTGCCAGTAGTGTGGGACAGGGCCCTTACGAGCAGTACTTC. Translation gives CASSVGQGPYEQYF.